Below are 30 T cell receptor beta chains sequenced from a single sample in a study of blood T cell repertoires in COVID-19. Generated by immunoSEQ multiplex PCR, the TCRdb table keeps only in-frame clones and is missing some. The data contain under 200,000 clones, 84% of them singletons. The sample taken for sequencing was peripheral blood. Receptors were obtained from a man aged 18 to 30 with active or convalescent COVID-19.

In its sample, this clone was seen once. The CDR3 sequence: CASSLSQNQPQHF. The CDR3 DNA is TGTGCCAGCAGCTTATCCCAGAATCAGCCCCAGCATTTT. The chain combines TRBV7-2 with TRBJ1-5; D not certain. Trimming took 2 bases from V and 4 from J, leaving 6 bases between them. CDR3 length: 13 amino acids. Germline loops: CDR1 SGHTA, CDR2 FQGNSA.

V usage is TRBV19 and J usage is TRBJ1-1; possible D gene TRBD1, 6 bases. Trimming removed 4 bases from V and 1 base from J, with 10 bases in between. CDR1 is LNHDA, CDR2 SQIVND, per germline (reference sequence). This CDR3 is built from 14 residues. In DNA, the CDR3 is TGTGCCAGTAGTAGGGACAACCAGAACACTGAAGCTTTCTTT. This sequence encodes CASSRDNQNTEAFF.

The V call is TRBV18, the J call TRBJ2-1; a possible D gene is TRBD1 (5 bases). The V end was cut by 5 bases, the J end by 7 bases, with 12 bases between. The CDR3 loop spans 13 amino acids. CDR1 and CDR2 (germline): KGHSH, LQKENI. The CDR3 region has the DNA TGTGCCAGCTCAAGGGGCGTAGAGAATGAGCAGTTCTTC. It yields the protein CASSRGVENEQFF.

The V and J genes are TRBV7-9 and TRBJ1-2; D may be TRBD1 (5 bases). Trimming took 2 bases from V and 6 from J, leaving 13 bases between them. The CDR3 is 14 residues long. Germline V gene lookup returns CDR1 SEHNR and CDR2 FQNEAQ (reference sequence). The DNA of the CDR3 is TGTGCCAGCAGCTTAACGGCAGGGCTTGATGGCTACACCTTC. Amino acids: CASSLTAGLDGYTF.

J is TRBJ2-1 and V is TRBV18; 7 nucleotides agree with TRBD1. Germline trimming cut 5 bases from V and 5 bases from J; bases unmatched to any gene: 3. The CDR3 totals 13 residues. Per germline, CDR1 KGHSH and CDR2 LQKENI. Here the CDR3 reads CASSTGTDNEQFF. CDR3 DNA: TGTGCCAGCTCAACCGGGACAGACAATGAGCAGTTCTTC.

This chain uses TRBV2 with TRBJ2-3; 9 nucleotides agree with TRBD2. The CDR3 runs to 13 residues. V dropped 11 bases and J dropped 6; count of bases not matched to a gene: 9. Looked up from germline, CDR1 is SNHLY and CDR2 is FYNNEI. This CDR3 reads CASGLAGFDTQYF. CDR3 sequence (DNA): TGTGCCTCGGGGCTAGCGGGATTCGATACGCAGTATTTT.

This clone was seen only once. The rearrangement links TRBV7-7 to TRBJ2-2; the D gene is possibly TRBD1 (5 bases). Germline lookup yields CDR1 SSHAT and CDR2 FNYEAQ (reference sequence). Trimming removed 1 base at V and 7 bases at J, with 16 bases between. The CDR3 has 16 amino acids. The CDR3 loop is CASSLEGVTFGGELFF. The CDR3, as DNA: TGTGCCAGCAGCTTAGAAGGGGTTACGTTCGGCGGGGAGCTGTTTTTT.

Here the CDR3 DNA reads TGTGCCAGCAGCTTAGTGGGACTGGTGAACACAGATACGCAGTATTTT. Translating it yields CASSLVGLVNTDTQYF. The chain joins TRBV7-2 to TRBJ2-3; a weak D match, TRBD2 (6 bases). Germline V gene sequence: CDR1 SGHTA, CDR2 FQGNSA. V lost 1 base, J lost 2 bases, and 13 bases lay in between. This CDR3 comprises 16 residues.

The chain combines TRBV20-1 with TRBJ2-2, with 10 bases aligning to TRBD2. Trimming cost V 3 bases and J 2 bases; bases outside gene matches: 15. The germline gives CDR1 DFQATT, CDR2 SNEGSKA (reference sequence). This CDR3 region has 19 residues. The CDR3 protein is CSASGFGVAGGLNTGELFF. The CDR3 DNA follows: TGCAGTGCTAGTGGTTTTGGGGTAGCGGGGGGACTAAACACCGGGGAGCTGTTTTTT.

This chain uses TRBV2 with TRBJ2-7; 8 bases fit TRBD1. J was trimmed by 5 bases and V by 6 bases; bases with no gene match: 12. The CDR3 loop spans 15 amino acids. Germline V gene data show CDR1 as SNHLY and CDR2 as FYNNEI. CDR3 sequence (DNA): TGTGCCAGCAGCCACCCCGGGACAGGTGACAACGAGCAGTACTTC. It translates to CASSHPGTGDNEQYF.

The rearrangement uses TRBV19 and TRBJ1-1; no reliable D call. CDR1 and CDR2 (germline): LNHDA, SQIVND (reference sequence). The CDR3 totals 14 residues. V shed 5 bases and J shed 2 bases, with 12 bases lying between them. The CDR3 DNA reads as TGTGCCAGTAGTTTGAGGACTGAAAACACTGAAGCTTTCTTT. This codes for CASSLRTENTEAFF.

CDR3 sequence: CASSQDGTRVEQFF. In DNA, the CDR3 is TGTGCCAGCAGCCAAGATGGGACTAGGGTTGAGCAGTTCTTC. The chain links TRBV3-1 (or the pseudogene TRBV3-2) to TRBJ2-1; 8 bases agree with TRBD2. CDR1 is LGHDT, CDR2 YNNKEL, per germline (reference sequence). The trim removed 0 bases at V and 9 bases at J, leaving 4 bases unmatched. The CDR3 is made up of 14 amino acids.

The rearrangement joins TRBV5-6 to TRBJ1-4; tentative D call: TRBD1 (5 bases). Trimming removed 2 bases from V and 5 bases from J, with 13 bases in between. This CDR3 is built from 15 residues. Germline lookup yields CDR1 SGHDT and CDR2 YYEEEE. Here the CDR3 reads CASSFRRSGNEKLFF. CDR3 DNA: TGTGCCAGCAGCTTTCGTCGGTCAGGGAATGAAAAACTGTTTTTT.

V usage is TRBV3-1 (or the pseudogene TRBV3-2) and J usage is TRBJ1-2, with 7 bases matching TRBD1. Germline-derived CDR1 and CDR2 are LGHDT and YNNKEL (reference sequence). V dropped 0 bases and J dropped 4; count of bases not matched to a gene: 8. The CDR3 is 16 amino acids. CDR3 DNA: TGTGCCAGCAGCCAAGAAGGGACAGATATTAGCTATGGCTACACCTTC. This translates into CASSQEGTDISYGYTF.

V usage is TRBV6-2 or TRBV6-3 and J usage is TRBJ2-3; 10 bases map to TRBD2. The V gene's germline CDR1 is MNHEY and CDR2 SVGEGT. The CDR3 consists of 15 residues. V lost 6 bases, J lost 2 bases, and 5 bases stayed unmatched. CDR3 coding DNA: TGTGCCAGCAGCCCGACTAGCGGGCTCACAGATACGCAGTATTTT. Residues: CASSPTSGLTDTQYF.

The CDR3 DNA reads TGTGCCAGCAGCCCGACGTTGGAAGCAGGGGCTGGAAACACCATATATTTT. Its translation: CASSPTLEAGAGNTIYF. This chain connects TRBV5-4 to TRBJ1-3, with D possibly TRBD1 on 6 matching bases. The length of the CDR3 is 17 residues. The ends were cut back, 4 bases at V and 2 bases at J, with 19 bases in the middle. Germline V lookup: CDR1 SGHNT, CDR2 YYREEE (reference sequence).

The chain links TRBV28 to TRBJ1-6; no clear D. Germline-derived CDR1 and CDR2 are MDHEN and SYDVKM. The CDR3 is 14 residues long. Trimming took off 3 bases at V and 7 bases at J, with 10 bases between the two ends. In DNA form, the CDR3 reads TGTGCCAGCAGTTTCCCGGGAGGCAATTCACCCCTCCACTTT. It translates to CASSFPGGNSPLHF.

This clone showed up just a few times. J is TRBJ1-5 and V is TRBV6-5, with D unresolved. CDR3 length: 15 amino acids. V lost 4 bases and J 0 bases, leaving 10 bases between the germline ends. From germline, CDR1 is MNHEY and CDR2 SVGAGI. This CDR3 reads CASSSDGVSNQPQHF. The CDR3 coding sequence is TGTGCCAGCAGTTCCGACGGGGTTAGCAATCAGCCCCAGCATTTT.

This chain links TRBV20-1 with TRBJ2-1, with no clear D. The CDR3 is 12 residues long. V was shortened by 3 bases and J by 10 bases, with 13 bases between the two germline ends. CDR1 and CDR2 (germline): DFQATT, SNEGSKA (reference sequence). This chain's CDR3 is CSASEWAREQFF. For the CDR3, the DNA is TGCAGTGCTAGTGAGTGGGCGAGAGAGCAGTTCTTC.

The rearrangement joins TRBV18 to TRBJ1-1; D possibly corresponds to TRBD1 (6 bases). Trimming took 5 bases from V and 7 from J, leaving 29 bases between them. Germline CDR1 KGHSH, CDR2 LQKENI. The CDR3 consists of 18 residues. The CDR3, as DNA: TGTGCCAGCTCATTACAGGGTACGCCGCCAGAAACCCGGGGTGAAGCTTTCTTT. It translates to CASSLQGTPPETRGEAFF.

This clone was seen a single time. CDR3 nucleotide sequence: TGTGCCAGCAGCTTAAGTCAGGGGGCAATCAGTTGGGTAAATCCCTACGAGCAGTACTTC. The encoded protein is CASSLSQGAISWVNPYEQYF. The rearrangement joins TRBV7-8 to TRBJ2-7; 8 bases agree with TRBD1. The germline V gene encodes CDR1 SGHVS and CDR2 FQNEAQ. The trim removed 2 bases at V and 2 bases at J, leaving 20 bases unmatched. The CDR3 spans 20 residues. The whole variable domain, remainder taken from reference TRBV7-8 and TRBJ2-7, is GAGVSQSPRYKVAKRGQDVALRCDPISGHVSLFWYQQALGQGPEFLTYFQNEAQLDKSGLPSDRFFAERPEGSVSTLKIQRTQQEDSAVYLCASSLSQGAISWVNPYEQYFGPGTRLTVT.

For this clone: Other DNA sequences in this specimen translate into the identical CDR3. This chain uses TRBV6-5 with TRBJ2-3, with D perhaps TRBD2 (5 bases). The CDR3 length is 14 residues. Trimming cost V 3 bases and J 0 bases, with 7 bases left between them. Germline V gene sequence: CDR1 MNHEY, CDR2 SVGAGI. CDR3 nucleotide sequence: TGTGCCAGCAGTTATGGCGGGAGCACAGATACGCAGTATTTT. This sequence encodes CASSYGGSTDTQYF.

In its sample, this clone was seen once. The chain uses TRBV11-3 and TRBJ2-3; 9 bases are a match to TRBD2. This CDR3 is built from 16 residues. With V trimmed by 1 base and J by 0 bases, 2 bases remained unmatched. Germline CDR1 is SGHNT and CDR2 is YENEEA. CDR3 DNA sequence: TGTGCCAGCAGCTTAGGACTAGCGGCTAGCACAGATACGCAGTATTTT. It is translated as CASSLGLAASTDTQYF.

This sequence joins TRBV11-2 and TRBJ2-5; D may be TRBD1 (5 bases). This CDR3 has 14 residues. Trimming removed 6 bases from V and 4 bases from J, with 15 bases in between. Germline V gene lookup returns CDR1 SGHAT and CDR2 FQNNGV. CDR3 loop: CASSHTQGGETQYF. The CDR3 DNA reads TGTGCCAGCAGTCATACCCAGGGTGGAGAGACCCAGTACTTC.

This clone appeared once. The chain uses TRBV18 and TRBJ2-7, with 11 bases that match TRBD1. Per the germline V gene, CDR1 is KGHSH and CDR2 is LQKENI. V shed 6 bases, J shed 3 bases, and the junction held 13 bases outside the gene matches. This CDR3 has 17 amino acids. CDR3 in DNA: TGTGCCAGCTCGCCCTCCTCCGGACAGGGGGCGAACTACGAGCAGTACTTC. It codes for CASSPSSGQGANYEQYF.

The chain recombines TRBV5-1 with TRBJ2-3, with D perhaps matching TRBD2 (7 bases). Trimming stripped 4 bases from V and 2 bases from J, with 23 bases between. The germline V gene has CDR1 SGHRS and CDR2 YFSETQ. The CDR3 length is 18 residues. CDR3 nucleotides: TGCGCCAGCAGCCCAACTGGGGGGGGCGATCTCTCCACAGATACGCAGTATTTT. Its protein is CASSPTGGGDLSTDTQYF.

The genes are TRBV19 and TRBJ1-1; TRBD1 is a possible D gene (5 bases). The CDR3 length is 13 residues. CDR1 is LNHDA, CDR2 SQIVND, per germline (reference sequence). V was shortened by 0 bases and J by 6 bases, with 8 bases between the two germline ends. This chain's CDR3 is CASSIDREAEAFF. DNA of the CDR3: TGTGCCAGTAGTATAGACAGGGAGGCTGAAGCTTTCTTT.

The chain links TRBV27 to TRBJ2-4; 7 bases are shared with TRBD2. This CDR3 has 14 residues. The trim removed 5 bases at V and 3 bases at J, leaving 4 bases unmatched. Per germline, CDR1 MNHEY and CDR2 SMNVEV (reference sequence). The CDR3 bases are TGTGCCAGCAGTCAACCGGGGGGCAAAAACATTCAGTACTTC. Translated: CASSQPGGKNIQYF.

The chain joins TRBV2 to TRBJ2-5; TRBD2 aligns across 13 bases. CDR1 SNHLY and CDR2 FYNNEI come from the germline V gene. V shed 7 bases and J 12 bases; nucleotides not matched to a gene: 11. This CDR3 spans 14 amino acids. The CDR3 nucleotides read TGTGCCAGCATCCCAGGACTAGCGGGAGAACGGGAGTACTTC. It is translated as CASIPGLAGEREYF.

CDR3 sequence (DNA): TGCGCCAGCACCTCGACCGGGGATGGGGCCAACGTCCTGACTTTC. Residues: CASTSTGDGANVLTF. The genes are TRBV5-1 and TRBJ2-6; tentatively, D is TRBD2 (5 bases). Trimming stripped 6 bases from V and 3 bases from J, with 13 bases between. This CDR3 is built from 15 residues. The germline V gene has CDR1 SGHRS and CDR2 YFSETQ.